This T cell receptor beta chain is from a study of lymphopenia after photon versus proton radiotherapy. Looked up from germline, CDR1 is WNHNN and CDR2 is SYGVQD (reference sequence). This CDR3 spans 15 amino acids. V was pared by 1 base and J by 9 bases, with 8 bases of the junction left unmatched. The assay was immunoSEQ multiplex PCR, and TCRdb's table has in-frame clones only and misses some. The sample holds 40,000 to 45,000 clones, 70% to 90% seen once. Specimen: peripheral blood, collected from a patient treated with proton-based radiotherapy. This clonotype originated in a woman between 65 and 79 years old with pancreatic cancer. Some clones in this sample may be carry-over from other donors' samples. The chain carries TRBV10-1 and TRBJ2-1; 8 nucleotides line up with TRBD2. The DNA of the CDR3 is TGCGCCAGCAGTGAGTTGACGGGAGGGCCCGGTGAGCAGTTCTTC. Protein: CASSELTGGPGEQFF.